This passage covers 23 T cell receptor beta chains from one sample sequenced in a study of blood T cell repertoires in COVID-19. Only in-frame clones appear in the TCRdb table, and some are missing; sequencing was by immunoSEQ multiplex PCR. This table has around 30,000 clones, less than 90% appearing once. Material: peripheral blood. The receptors were sampled from a woman aged 55 to 70 with active COVID-19.

In this sample, this clone turned up a few times. This chain links TRBV1 with TRBJ1-3; the D call in the table, TRBD1, was not verified against the DNA. TRBV1 is annotated as a pseudogene. There are 18 residues in the CDR3. The CDR3 DNA is TGCACCAGCAGCCACCGACACTACTGGGACAGGGCTGGAAACACCATATATTTT. Protein product: CTSSHRHYWDRAGNTIYF.

V usage is TRBV7-8 and J usage is TRBJ2-7, with a possible D match to TRBD1 (5 bases). The V gene's germline CDR1 is SGHVS and CDR2 FQNEAQ. The CDR3 has 14 residues. V gave up 3 bases and J gave up 2 bases, with 11 bases separating them. The DNA for the CDR3 is TGTGCCAGCAGCTTTCGACAGCTACCCTACGAGCAGTACTTC. It codes for CASSFRQLPYEQYF.

This chain links TRBV2 with TRBJ2-4; 7 positions match TRBD1. This CDR3 comprises 14 residues. Germline-derived CDR1 and CDR2 are SNHLY and FYNNEI. The junction had 5 bases not matched to a gene; V was cut back by 6 bases and J by 3 bases. The CDR3 sequence is CASSYGQDKNIQYF. The CDR3 DNA is TGTGCCAGCAGCTACGGACAGGACAAAAACATTCAGTACTTC.

CDR3 DNA: TGTGCCAGCAGCCAGGAGAGGGGGCGTGAGCAGTACTTC. Amino acids: CASSQERGREQYF. This chain connects TRBV7-6 to TRBJ2-7; TRBD1 matches at 7 bases. The CDR3 sequence is 13 residues long. Germline V gene sequence: CDR1 SGHVS, CDR2 FNYEAQ. Trimming at V came to 5 bases and at J to 7 bases, leaving 8 bases not matched to a gene.

The V call is TRBV2, the J call TRBJ1-1, with 8 bases aligning to TRBD1. The CDR3 is 14 amino acids. With V trimmed by 5 bases and J by 0 bases, 2 bases remained unmatched. From germline, CDR1 is SNHLY and CDR2 FYNNEI. This CDR3 reads CASSRTGMNTEAFF. CDR3 coding DNA: TGTGCCAGCAGTAGGACAGGGATGAACACTGAAGCTTTCTTT.

As DNA, the CDR3 is TGTGCCAGCAGCCCACTGATGACAGCCACTGAAGCTTTCTTT. Translating gives CASSPLMTATEAFF. The genes are TRBV9 and TRBJ1-1; perhaps TRBD1 as D (5 bases). CDR3 size: 14 residues. Germline CDR1 is SGDLS and CDR2 is YYNGEE. The V end lost 4 bases, the J end lost 4 bases, and 14 bases lay between the germline ends.

This clone has only one observation. J is TRBJ1-5 and V is TRBV5-6; 7 bases map to TRBD1. This CDR3 comprises 16 residues. Germline CDR1 SGHDT, CDR2 YYEEEE. V lost 0 bases, J lost 2 bases, and 5 bases stayed unmatched. This CDR3 reads CASSLEGTGGNQPQHF. The DNA for the CDR3 is TGTGCCAGCAGCTTGGAGGGCACAGGGGGCAATCAGCCCCAGCATTTT.

V is TRBV7-9 and J is TRBJ1-5, with D possibly TRBD1 on 5 matching bases. CDR1 is SEHNR, CDR2 FQNEAQ, per germline (reference sequence). CDR3 length: 15 residues. The ends were cut back, 6 bases at V and 0 bases at J, with 12 bases in the middle. Written as DNA, the CDR3 is TGTGCCAGCAGTGACGACAGCTATAGCAATCAGCCCCAGCATTTT. Protein: CASSDDSYSNQPQHF. Drawing the rest from reference TRBV7-9 and TRBJ1-5, the complete variable domain is DTGVSQNPRHKITKRGQNVTFRCDPISEHNRLYWYRQTLGQGPEFLTYFQNEAQLEKSRLLSDRFSAERPKGSFSTLEIQRTEQGDSAMYLCASSDDSYSNQPQHFGDGTRLSIL.

This clone was picked up one time. The chain employs TRBV6-1 and TRBJ1-5; TRBD1 is a possible D gene (5 bases). Per the germline V gene, CDR1 is MNHNS and CDR2 is SASEGT. This CDR3 is built from 16 residues. The V and J ends lost 1 base and 5 bases respectively, with 15 bases between them. CDR3 region: CASSEVIRQGDQPQHF. The CDR3 DNA reads as TGTGCCAGCAGTGAAGTAATACGGCAGGGTGATCAGCCCCAGCATTTT.

The chain uses TRBV30 and TRBJ1-1, with TRBD1 matching 9 bases. The V gene end was trimmed by 8 bases and the J gene end by 3 bases; junction bases not matched to a gene: 4. In germline, CDR1 is GTSNPN, CDR2 SVGIG (reference sequence). This CDR3 is 12 amino acids long. The CDR3 DNA reads as TGTGCCGGCGGGACAGGGTACACTGAAGCTTTCTTT. Protein: CAGGTGYTEAFF.

The chain carries TRBV10-2 and TRBJ2-2, with 11 bases identical to TRBD2. Germline V lookup: CDR1 WSHSY, CDR2 SAAADI. CDR3 length equals 15 residues. J gave up 6 bases and V 3 bases, and 3 bases lay outside the gene matches. The CDR3 reads CASSELAGAAGELFF. The CDR3 region has the DNA TGCGCCAGCAGTGAACTAGCGGGGGCGGCCGGGGAGCTGTTTTTT.

The chain employs TRBV7-8 and TRBJ2-3; no clear D. The CDR3 totals 14 residues. V was pared by 5 bases and J by 2 bases, with 11 bases between. From germline, CDR1 is SGHVS and CDR2 FQNEAQ. CDR3 residues: CASSLTSNTDTQYF. The CDR3 coding sequence is TGTGCCAGCAGCCTAACTTCTAACACAGATACGCAGTATTTT.

This clone was seen only a few times. The gene calls are TRBV7-9 and TRBJ2-7; a weak D match, TRBD1 (7 bases). This CDR3 is 16 amino acids long. V lost 2 bases, J lost 6 bases, and 20 bases lay in between. Per germline, CDR1 SEHNR and CDR2 FQNEAQ (reference sequence). The CDR3 protein is CASSLPRTAQGGEQYF. CDR3 bases: TGTGCCAGCAGCTTACCCCGGACCGCCCAGGGGGGCGAGCAGTACTTC. Full variable domain (missing parts from reference TRBV7-9 and TRBJ2-7): DTGVSQNPRHKITKRGQNVTFRCDPISEHNRLYWYRQTLGQGPEFLTYFQNEAQLEKSRLLSDRFSAERPKGSFSTLEIQRTEQGDSAMYLCASSLPRTAQGGEQYFGPGTRLTVT.

J is TRBJ2-1 and V is TRBV7-3; D is perhaps TRBD1 (6 bases). Looked up from germline, CDR1 is SGHTA and CDR2 is FQGTGA. CDR3 size: 14 residues. V was trimmed by 1 base and J by 6 bases, leaving 10 bases between them. CDR3 loop: CASSLMPGVNEQFF. Here the CDR3 DNA reads TGTGCCAGCAGCTTAATGCCAGGGGTCAATGAGCAGTTCTTC.

This clone was seen only a few times. V gene TRBV7-9 combines with J gene TRBJ1-5; D gene unclear. The CDR3 length is 13 residues. V lost 3 bases and J 9 bases, leaving 12 bases between the germline ends. Germline V gene data show CDR1 as SEHNR and CDR2 as FQNEAQ (reference sequence). This chain's CDR3 is CASSLEGKGPQHF. CDR3 bases: TGTGCCAGCAGCTTGGAGGGTAAGGGGCCCCAGCATTTT.

The V and J genes are TRBV9 and TRBJ1-5; D is unresolved. V was cut by 4 bases and J by 3 bases, with 14 bases left in between. This CDR3 is 15 amino acids long. Germline V lookup: CDR1 SGDLS, CDR2 YYNGEE. The CDR3 bases are TGTGCCAGCAGCCTCAACGGGGTTTCCAATCAGCCCCAGCATTTT. Its translation is CASSLNGVSNQPQHF.

V and J are TRBV5-1 and TRBJ2-7, with a weak D call TRBD1 (6 bases). Germline loops: CDR1 SGHRS, CDR2 YFSETQ. Trimming pared 0 bases from V and 2 bases from J, leaving 12 bases between. This CDR3 has 15 amino acids. The CDR3 nucleotides are TGCGCCAGCAGCTTGGCCTCGGGACAACCCTACGAGCAGTACTTC. Its translation: CASSLASGQPYEQYF.

With regard to this clone: This sample includes further DNA sequences coding for the same CDR3. The rearrangement joins TRBV28 to TRBJ1-2, with a tentative D call TRBD1 (5 bases). CDR3 length equals 17 residues. Germline V gives CDR1 MDHEN, CDR2 SYDVKM. The V end was cut by 2 bases, the J end by 5 bases, with 21 bases between. The CDR3 coding sequence is TGTGCCAGCAGTTTAGGGGCCGGCAGGAAATCCTTTTATGGCTACACCTTC. Its protein product is CASSLGAGRKSFYGYTF.

This chain connects TRBV19 to TRBJ2-2, with 8 bases aligning to TRBD2. From germline, CDR1 is LNHDA and CDR2 SQIVND (reference sequence). The CDR3 sequence is 15 residues long. V lost 7 bases, J lost 5 bases, and 9 bases stayed unmatched. As DNA, the CDR3 is TGTGCCAGTAAAAACACCGGGGGGGCTACCGGGGAGCTGTTTTTT. Translation: CASKNTGGATGELFF.

The J gene is TRBJ1-2, the V gene TRBV6-5, with a tentative D call TRBD1 (6 bases). CDR1 and CDR2 (germline): MNHEY, SVGAGI. The CDR3 has 11 residues. With 10 bases removed from V and 4 bases from J, the gap between germline ends came to 10 bases. This CDR3 is CATGASYGYTF. CDR3 coding DNA: TGTGCCACAGGGGCGTCCTATGGCTACACCTTC.

This chain connects TRBV19 to TRBJ2-5; D might be TRBD2 (5 bases). The germline CDR1 and CDR2 sequences are LNHDA and SQIVND (reference sequence). The germline V and J ends were trimmed by 1 base and 4 bases, with 10 bases remaining between them. CDR3 length: 14 amino acids. The CDR3 sequence: CASSIGVRGETQYF. The CDR3 nucleotides read TGTGCCAGTAGTATAGGGGTTCGGGGAGAGACCCAGTACTTC.

The chain's CDR3 is CASNTGFGNEQFF. The CDR3, as DNA: TGTGCCAGCAACACAGGGTTCGGCAATGAGCAGTTCTTC. The J gene is TRBJ2-1, the V gene TRBV3-1 (or the pseudogene TRBV3-2); TRBD1 is a possible D gene (6 bases). The V end was cut by 7 bases, the J end by 6 bases, with 13 bases between. In germline, CDR1 is LGHDT, CDR2 YNNKEL (reference sequence). The CDR3 is made up of 13 amino acids.

The rearrangement links TRBV7-3 to TRBJ2-5; TRBD1 aligns across 8 bases. J lost 5 bases, V lost 5 bases, and 7 bases had no gene match. The germline gives CDR1 SGHTA, CDR2 FQGTGA. The CDR3 length is 14 residues. As DNA, the CDR3 is TGTGCCAGCAGCCCCTCCAGGGGGCGGGAGACCCAGTACTTC. Translating it yields CASSPSRGRETQYF.